The clone carrying this T cell receptor (beta chain) was seen a handful of times. Original handling: Cell counts per sample came from amplifying reference gene primers. TCRdb's copy holds only in-frame clones and misses some; the assay was immunoSEQ multiplex PCR. D and trimming come from the DNA, and the V and J calls and clone size come from that table. This sample has over 110,000 clones; around 80% occur once, and the top ten carry just under 2%. The entry originates in a study of blood T cell repertoires in COVID-19. At the level of the study: Nucleic acid was either cDNA or gDNA, and it came from T cells, B-cell-depleted T cells, or PBMCs.

After removal of 1 base from V and 4 bases from J, the junction contained 12 bases not matched to a gene. This CDR3 spans 17 amino acids. CDR1 LGHDT and CDR2 YNNKEL come from the germline V gene (reference sequence). Material for sequencing was peripheral blood. The V call is TRBV3-1 (or the pseudogene TRBV3-2), the J call TRBJ2-5; 7 positions agree with TRBD1. The receptor comes from a woman aged 55-69 years with acute or convalescent COVID-19. CDR3 in DNA: TGTGCCAGCAGCCAAGTATGGGACAGTCTCCGGAGAGAGACCCAGTACTTC. Translating gives CASSQVWDSLRRETQYF.